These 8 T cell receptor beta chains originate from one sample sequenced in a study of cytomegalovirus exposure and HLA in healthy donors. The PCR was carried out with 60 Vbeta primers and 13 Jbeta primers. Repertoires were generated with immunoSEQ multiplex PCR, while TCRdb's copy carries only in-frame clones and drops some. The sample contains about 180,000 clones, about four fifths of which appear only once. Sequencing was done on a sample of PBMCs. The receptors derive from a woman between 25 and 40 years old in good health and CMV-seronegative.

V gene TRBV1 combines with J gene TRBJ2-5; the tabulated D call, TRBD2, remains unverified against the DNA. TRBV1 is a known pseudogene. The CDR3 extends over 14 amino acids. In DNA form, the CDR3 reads TGCACCAGCCTGCAAGCGGGGGGCCTGGAGACCCAGTACTTC. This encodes CTSLQAGGLETQYF.

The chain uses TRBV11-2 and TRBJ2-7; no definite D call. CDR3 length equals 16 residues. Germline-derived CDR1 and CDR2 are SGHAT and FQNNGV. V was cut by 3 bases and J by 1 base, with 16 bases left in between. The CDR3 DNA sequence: TGTGCCAGCAGCTTCCCAGACAATTACAATTCCTACGAGCAGTACTTC. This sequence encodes CASSFPDNYNSYEQYF.

In nucleotides, the CDR3 is TGTGCCAGCAGCTTACCGTTTCGTCCCAATGAGCAGTTCTTC. It encodes CASSLPFRPNEQFF. The genes are TRBV7-2 and TRBJ2-1, with D hard to call. There are 14 residues in the CDR3. Per the germline V gene, CDR1 is SGHTA and CDR2 is FQGNSA. The V end lost 2 bases, the J end lost 6 bases, and 11 bases lay between the germline ends.

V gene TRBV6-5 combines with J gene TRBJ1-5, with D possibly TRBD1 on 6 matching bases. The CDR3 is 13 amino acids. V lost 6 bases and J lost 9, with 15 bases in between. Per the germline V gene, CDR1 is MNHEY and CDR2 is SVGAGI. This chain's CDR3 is CASSNRASGPQHF. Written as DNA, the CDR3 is TGTGCCAGCAGCAACAGGGCTTCGGGGCCCCAGCATTTT.

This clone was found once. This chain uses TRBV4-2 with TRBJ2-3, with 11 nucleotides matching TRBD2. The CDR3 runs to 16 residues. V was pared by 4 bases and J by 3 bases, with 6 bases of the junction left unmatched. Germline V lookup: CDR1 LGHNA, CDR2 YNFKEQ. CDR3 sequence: CASSRGTSGPTDTQYF. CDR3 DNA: TGTGCCAGCAGCCGTGGGACTAGCGGTCCAACAGATACGCAGTATTTT.

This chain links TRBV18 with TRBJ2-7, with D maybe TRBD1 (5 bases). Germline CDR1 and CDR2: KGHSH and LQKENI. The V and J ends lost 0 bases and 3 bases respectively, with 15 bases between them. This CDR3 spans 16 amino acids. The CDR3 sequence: CASSPPGSQGVYEQYF. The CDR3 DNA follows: TGTGCCAGCTCACCACCCGGATCTCAGGGCGTCTACGAGCAGTACTTC.

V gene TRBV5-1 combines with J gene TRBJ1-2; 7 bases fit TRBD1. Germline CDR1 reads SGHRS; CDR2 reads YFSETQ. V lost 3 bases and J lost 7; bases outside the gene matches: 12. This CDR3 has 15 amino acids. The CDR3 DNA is TGCGCCAGCAGCTCCCGACAGGGTGGAAATCTTGGCTACACCTTC. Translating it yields CASSSRQGGNLGYTF.

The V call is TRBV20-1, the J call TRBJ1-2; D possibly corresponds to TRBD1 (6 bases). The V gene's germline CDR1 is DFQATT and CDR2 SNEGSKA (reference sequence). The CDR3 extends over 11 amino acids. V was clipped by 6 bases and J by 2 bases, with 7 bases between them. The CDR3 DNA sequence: TGCAGTGCCACAGGGAACTATGGCTACACCTTC. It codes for CSATGNYGYTF.